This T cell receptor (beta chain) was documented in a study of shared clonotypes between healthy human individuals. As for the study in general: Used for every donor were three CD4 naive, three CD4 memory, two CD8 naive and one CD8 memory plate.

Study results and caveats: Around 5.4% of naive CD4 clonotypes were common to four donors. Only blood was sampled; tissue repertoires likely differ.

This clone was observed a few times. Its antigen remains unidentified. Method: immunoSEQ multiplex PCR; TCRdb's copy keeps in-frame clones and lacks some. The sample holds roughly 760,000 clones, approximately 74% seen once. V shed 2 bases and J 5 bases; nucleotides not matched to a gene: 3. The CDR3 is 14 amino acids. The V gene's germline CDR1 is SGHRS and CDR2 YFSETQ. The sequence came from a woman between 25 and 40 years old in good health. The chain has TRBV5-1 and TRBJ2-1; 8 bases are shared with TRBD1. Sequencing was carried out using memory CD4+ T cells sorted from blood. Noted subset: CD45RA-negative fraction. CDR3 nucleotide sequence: TGCGCCAGCAGCTTCCAGGGGGCTAACAATGAGCAGTTCTTC. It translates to CASSFQGANNEQFF.